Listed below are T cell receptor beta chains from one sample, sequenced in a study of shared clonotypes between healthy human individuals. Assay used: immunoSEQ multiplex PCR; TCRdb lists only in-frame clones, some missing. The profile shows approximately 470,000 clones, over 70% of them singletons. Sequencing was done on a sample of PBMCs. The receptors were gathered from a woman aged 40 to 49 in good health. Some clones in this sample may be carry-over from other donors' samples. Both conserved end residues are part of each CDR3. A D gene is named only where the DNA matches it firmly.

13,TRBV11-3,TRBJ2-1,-,CASSLTRVNEQFF
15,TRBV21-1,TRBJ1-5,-,CASSKVEWRDQPQHF
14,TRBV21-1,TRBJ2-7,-,CASIPTSDSYEQYF
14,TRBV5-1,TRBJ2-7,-,CASSSDGLGGEQYF
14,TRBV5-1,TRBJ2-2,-,CASSWGQPSEELFF
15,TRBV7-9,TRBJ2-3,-,CASSFQGLYTDTQYF
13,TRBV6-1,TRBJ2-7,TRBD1,CASKDRVLTEQYF
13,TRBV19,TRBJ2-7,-,CASSRDSASWQYF
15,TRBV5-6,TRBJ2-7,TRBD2,CASSLVGLLNYEQYF
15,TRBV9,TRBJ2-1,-,CASSVSGTRYNEQFF
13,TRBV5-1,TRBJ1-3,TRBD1,CASSSDRWNTIYF
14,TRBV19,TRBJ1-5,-,CASPEEGSNQPQHF
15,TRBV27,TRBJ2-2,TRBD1,CASRSGTGRSGELFF
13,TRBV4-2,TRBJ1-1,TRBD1,CASSRDSHTEAFF
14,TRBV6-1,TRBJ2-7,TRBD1,CASSVHRGLYEQYF
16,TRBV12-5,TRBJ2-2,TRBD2,CASGLIGGSITGELFF
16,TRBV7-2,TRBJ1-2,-,CASSQAPPEQRVGYTF
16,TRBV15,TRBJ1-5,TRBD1,CATSRRQGRVNQPQHF
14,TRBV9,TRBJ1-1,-,CASSVGGHNTEAFF
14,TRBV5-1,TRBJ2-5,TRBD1,CASSLGQGYETQYF
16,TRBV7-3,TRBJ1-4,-,CASSLNGGPTLEKLFF
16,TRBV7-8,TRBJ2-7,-,CASSPQTAQGSYEQYF
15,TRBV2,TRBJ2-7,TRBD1,CASSEGGTASYEQYF
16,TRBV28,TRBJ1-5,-,CASSTNVAFGNQPQHF
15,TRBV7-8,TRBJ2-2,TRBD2,CASSLAGPNTGELFF
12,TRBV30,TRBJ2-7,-,CAWSLGSYEQYF
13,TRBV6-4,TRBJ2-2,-,CASSDDVTGELFF
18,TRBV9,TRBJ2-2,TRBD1,CASSPRTGKKANTGELFF
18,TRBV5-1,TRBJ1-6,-,CASRYAAGASSYNSPLHF
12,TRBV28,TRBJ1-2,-,CASSLGGYGYTF
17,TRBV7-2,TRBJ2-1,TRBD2,CASSFGVGTISYNEQFF